Given below is one T cell receptor (beta chain) in context. This CDR3 contains 15 residues. This sample is drawn from a study of cytomegalovirus exposure and HLA in healthy donors. The PCR ran on 60 Vbeta and 13 Jbeta primers. TCRdb keeps only in-frame clones here, not all; method: immunoSEQ multiplex PCR. The table has over 35,000 clones, approximately 70% seen once. The specimen was PBMCs. The chain carries TRBV21-1 and TRBJ2-4; the table's D call TRBD1 went unverified against the DNA. TRBV21-1 is a recognized pseudogene. The TCR comes from a man aged 35 to 55 in good health and CMV-seronegative. CDR3 DNA: TGTGCCAGCAGCCGGGACAACCTCTGGGGAAACATTCAGTACTTC. Translated, it gives CASSRDNLWGNIQYF.